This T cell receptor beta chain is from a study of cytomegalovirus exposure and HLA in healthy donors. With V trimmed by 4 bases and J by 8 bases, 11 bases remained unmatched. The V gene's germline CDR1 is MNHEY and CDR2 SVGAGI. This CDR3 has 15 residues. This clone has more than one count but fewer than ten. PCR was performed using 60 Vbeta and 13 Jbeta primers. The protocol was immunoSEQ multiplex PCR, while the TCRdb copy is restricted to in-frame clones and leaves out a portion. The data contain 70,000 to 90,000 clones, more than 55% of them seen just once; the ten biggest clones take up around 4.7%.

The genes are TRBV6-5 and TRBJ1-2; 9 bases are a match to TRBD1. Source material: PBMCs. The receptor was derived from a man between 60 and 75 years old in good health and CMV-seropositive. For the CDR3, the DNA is TGTGCCAGCAGTTCCACGGGACAGGGAGCTCACGGCTACACCTTC. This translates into CASSSTGQGAHGYTF.